These 12 T cell receptor beta chains came from one sample sequenced in a study of shared clonotypes between healthy human individuals. Selected positively for CCR7 and CD45RO-negative, naive CD8 cells excluded terminally differentiated effector memory CD45RA+ cells. The assay was immunoSEQ multiplex PCR, and TCRdb's table has in-frame clones only and misses some. The sample lists about 2.2 million clones; 93% were seen once. The sequenced sample consisted of naive CD8+ T cells from PBMCs. These receptor sequences come from a man between 18 and 29 years old in good health. Some clones in this sample may be carry-over from other donors' samples.

The rearrangement uses TRBV28 and TRBJ2-1; D may match TRBD1 or TRBD2 (6 bases each). The V gene lost 4 bases and the J gene lost 6 bases, with 13 bases spanning the gap. The CDR3 runs to 14 residues. Germline V lookup: CDR1 MDHEN, CDR2 SYDVKM. The CDR3 here is CASSWGAPGNEQFF. The CDR3, as DNA: TGTGCCAGCAGTTGGGGGGCCCCGGGCAATGAGCAGTTCTTC.

With regard to this clone: The same CDR3 can be traced to other DNA sequences in this sample. The rearrangement links TRBV27 to TRBJ2-7; D is undetermined. This CDR3 is built from 13 residues. V lost 6 bases and J 0 bases, leaving 9 bases between the germline ends. The germline V gene has CDR1 MNHEY and CDR2 SMNVEV (reference sequence). This CDR3 is CASSPGISYEQYF. The CDR3 region has the DNA TGTGCCAGCAGCCCCGGTATCTCCTACGAGCAGTACTTC.

V gene TRBV6-5 combines with J gene TRBJ2-7, with D possibly being TRBD1 or TRBD2 (5 bases each). V was trimmed by 0 bases and J by 7 bases, leaving 19 bases between them. The CDR3 sequence is 16 residues long. Germline V gives CDR1 MNHEY, CDR2 SVGAGI. The CDR3 DNA reads TGTGCCAGCAGTTACTCCCGGGACGGCGGATCGGAGGAGCAGTACTTC. Amino acids: CASSYSRDGGSEEQYF.

V usage is TRBV2 and J usage is TRBJ2-1; D may be TRBD2 (5 bases). This CDR3 has 16 amino acids. Germline V gene sequence: CDR1 SNHLY, CDR2 FYNNEI. V lost 4 bases and J 8 bases, leaving 21 bases between the germline ends. CDR3 region: CASSGLAGVRYDEQFF. In DNA, the CDR3 is TGTGCCAGCAGTGGGCTGGCCGGGGTGAGGTATGATGAGCAGTTCTTC.

About this clone: Other DNA sequences from this sample encode an identical CDR3 as well. V is TRBV7-3 and J is TRBJ2-2, with D unresolved. Germline V gene data show CDR1 as SGHTA and CDR2 as FQGTGA. The CDR3 has 12 amino acids. V gave up 2 bases and J gave up 6 bases, with 4 bases separating them. For the CDR3, the DNA is TGTGCCAGCAGCTTAGGTGCCGGGGAGCTGTTTTTT. Its protein product is CASSLGAGELFF.

This rearrangement joins TRBV13 to TRBJ2-5, with D tentatively TRBD2 (6 bases). The CDR3 runs 14 residues. The germline V gene has CDR1 PRHDT and CDR2 FYEKMQ (reference sequence). Trimming shortened V by 8 bases and J by 5 bases, and 18 bases separated the two germline ends. The CDR3 coding sequence is TGTGCCAGCGGCCGTCGGGGGAGAGGGGAGACCCAGTACTTC. Amino acids: CASGRRGRGETQYF.

As concerns this clone: Other DNA sequences in the same sample also yield this CDR3. The rearrangement links TRBV19 to TRBJ1-1; TRBD1 might be the D (5 bases). The CDR3 consists of 14 residues. Germline-derived CDR1 and CDR2 are LNHDA and SQIVND (reference sequence). V lost 3 bases, J lost 1 base, and 9 bases lay in between. CDR3 DNA: TGTGCCAGTAGTATCGGGGGTACGAACACTGAAGCTTTCTTT. This gives the protein CASSIGGTNTEAFF.

At least ten counts were recorded for this clone. This chain uses TRBV7-6 with TRBJ1-3; no definite D call. V was trimmed by 0 bases and J by 4 bases, leaving 10 bases between them. Germline loops: CDR1 SGHVS, CDR2 FNYEAQ. The CDR3 has 15 residues. As DNA, the CDR3 is TGTGCCAGCAGCTTAGCACCAGGCAGAGGAAACACCATATATTTT. The encoded protein is CASSLAPGRGNTIYF.

This chain connects TRBV11-2 to TRBJ2-3; a possible D gene is TRBD1 (6 bases). The length of the CDR3 is 18 residues. The V gene lost 5 bases and the J gene lost 2 bases, with 23 bases spanning the gap. CDR1 and CDR2 (germline): SGHAT, FQNNGV. CDR3 in amino acids: CASSDTLHFDRLTDTQYF. DNA of the CDR3: TGTGCCAGCAGCGATACCCTCCACTTCGACAGGCTCACAGATACGCAGTATTTT.

J is TRBJ1-1 and V is TRBV27, with 9 bases aligning to TRBD1. The ends lost 3 bases at V and 4 bases at J; junction bases unmatched: 6. This CDR3 is 15 amino acids long. In germline, CDR1 is MNHEY, CDR2 SMNVEV (reference sequence). Here the CDR3 reads CASSFLRQGGTEAFF. Here the CDR3 DNA reads TGTGCCAGCAGTTTCCTTAGACAGGGGGGCACTGAAGCTTTCTTT.

The chain links TRBV7-9 to TRBJ1-2, with D hard to call. Germline CDR1 SEHNR, CDR2 FQNEAQ (reference sequence). V was trimmed by 1 base and J by 8 bases, leaving 23 bases between them. This CDR3 contains 17 residues. The CDR3 region has the DNA TGTGCCAGCAGCTTAGTCTTAAGGGATTCAGGAAACCCCGGCTACACCTTC. Translating gives CASSLVLRDSGNPGYTF.

The CDR3 loop is CAWSVTSGSEQYF. CDR3 in DNA: TGTGCCTGGAGTGTTACTAGCGGGAGCGAGCAGTACTTC. The V call is TRBV30, the J call TRBJ2-7, with 11 nucleotides matching TRBD2. V shed 0 bases, J shed 6 bases, and the junction held 1 base outside the gene matches. CDR3 length: 13 residues. The V gene's germline CDR1 is GTSNPN and CDR2 SVGIG (reference sequence).